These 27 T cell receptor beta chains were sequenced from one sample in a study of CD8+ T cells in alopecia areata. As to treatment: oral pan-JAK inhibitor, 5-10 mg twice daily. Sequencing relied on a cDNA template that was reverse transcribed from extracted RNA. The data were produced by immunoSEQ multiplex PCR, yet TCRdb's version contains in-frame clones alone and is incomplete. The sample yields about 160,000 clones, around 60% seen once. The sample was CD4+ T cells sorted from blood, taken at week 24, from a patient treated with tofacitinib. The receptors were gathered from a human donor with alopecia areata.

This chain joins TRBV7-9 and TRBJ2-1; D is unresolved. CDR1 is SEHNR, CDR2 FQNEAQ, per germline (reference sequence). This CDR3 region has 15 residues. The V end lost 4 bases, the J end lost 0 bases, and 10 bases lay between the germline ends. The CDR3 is CASSSPTSSYNEQFF. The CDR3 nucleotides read TGTGCCAGCAGCTCGCCTACGAGCTCCTACAATGAGCAGTTCTTC.

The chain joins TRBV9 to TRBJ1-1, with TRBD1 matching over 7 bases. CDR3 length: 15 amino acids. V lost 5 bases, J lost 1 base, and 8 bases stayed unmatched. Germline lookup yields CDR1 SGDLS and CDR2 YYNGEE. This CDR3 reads CASSLLGTANTEAFF. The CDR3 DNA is TGTGCCAGCAGTCTACTTGGGACAGCGAACACTGAAGCTTTCTTT.

CDR3: CASSLGTSGGAGTDTQYF. CDR3 coding DNA: TGTGCCAGCAGCTTAGGGACTAGCGGGGGGGCCGGCACAGATACGCAGTATTTT. The chain uses TRBV7-2 and TRBJ2-3; 15 bases map to TRBD2. Germline trimming cut 1 base from V and 1 base from J; bases unmatched to any gene: 3. Germline CDR1 is SGHTA and CDR2 is FQGNSA. This CDR3 is built from 18 residues.

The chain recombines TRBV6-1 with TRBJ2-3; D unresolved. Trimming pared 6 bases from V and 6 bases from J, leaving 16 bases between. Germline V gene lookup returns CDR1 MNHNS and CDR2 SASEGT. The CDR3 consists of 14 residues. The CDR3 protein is CASSPRGVRDTQYF. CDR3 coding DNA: TGTGCCAGCAGCCCCAGAGGAGTTCGTGATACGCAGTATTTT.

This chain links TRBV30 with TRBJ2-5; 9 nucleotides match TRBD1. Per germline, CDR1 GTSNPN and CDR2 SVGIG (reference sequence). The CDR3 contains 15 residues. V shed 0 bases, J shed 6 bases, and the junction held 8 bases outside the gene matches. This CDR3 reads CAWSVTTGGLQTQYF. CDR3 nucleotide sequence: TGTGCCTGGAGTGTCACGACAGGGGGGTTACAGACCCAGTACTTC.

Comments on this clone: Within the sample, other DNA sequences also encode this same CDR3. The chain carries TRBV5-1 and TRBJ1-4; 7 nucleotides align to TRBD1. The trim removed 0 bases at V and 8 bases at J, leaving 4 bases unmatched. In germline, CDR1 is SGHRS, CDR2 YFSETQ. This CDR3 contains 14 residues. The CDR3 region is CASSLGQGKEKLFF. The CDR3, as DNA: TGCGCCAGCAGCTTGGGACAGGGAAAGGAAAAACTGTTTTTT.

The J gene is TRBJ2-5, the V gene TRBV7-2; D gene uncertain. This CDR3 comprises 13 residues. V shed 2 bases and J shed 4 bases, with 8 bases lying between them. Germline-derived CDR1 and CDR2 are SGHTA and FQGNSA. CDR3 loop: CASSLTPGETQYF. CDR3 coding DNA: TGTGCCAGCAGCTTAACCCCGGGAGAGACCCAGTACTTC.

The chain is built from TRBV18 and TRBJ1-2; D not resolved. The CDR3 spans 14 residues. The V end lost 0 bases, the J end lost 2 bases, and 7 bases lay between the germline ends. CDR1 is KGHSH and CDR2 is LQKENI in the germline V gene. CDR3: CASSPPGRNYGYTF. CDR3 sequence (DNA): TGTGCCAGCTCACCACCGGGCCGAAACTATGGCTACACCTTC.

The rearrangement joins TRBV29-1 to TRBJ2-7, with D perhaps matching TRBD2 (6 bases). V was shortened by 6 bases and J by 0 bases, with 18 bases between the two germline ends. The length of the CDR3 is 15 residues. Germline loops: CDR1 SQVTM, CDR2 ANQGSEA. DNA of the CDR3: TGCAGCGTCCTGGGAAAAGGAGGGAACTCCTACGAGCAGTACTTC. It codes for CSVLGKGGNSYEQYF.

The CDR3 sequence is CASSETDIQETQYF. The CDR3 bases are TGTGCCAGCAGTGAGACGGACATACAAGAGACCCAGTACTTC. The chain combines TRBV25-1 with TRBJ2-5; tentatively, D is TRBD1 (5 bases). V was trimmed by 3 bases and J by 2 bases, leaving 10 bases between them. Germline V gene lookup returns CDR1 MGHDK and CDR2 SYGVNS. This CDR3 has 14 amino acids.

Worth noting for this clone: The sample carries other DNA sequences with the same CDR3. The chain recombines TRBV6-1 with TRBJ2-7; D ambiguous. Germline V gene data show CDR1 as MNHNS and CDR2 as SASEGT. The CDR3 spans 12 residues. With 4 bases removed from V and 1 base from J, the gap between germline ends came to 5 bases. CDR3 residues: CASSALSYEQYF. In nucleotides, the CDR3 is TGTGCCAGCAGTGCCCTTTCCTACGAGCAGTACTTC.

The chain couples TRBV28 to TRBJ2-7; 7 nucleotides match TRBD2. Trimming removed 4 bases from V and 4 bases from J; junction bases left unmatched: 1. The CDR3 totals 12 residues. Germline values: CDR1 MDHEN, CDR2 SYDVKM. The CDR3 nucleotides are TGTGCCAGCAGTTCCGGGGGGTACGAGCAGTACTTC. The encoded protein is CASSSGGYEQYF.

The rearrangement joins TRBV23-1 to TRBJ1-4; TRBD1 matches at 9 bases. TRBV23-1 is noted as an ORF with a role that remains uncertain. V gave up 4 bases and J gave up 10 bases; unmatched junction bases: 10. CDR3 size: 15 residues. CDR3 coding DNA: TGCGCCAGCAGTCGCGCGTCCCGGGACAGGGTAAAACTGTTTTTT. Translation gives CASSRASRDRVKLFF.

CDR3 protein: CASSLMGSPLHF. The DNA of the CDR3 is TGTGCCAGCAGCTTAATGGGATCACCCCTCCACTTT. The chain has TRBV7-2 and TRBJ1-6; the D is unclear. The CDR3 is made up of 12 amino acids. Trimming removed 2 bases at V and 10 bases at J, with 6 bases between. The germline CDR1 and CDR2 sequences are SGHTA and FQGNSA.

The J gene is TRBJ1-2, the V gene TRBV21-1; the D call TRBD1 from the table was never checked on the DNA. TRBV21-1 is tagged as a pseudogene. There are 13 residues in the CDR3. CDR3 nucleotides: TGTGCCAGCAGCAAGGGTTACAGCTATGGCTACACCTTC. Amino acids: CASSKGYSYGYTF.

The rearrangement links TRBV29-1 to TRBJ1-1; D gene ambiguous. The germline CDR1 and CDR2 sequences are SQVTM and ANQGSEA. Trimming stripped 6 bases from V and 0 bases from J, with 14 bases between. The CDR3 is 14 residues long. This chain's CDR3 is CSVKRTAMNTEAFF. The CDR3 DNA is TGCAGCGTCAAGCGTACGGCCATGAACACTGAAGCTTTCTTT.

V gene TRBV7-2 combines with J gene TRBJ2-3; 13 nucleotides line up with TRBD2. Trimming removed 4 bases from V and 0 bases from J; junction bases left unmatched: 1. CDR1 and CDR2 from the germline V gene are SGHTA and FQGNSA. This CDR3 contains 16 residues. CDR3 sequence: CASSSLAGGSTDTQYF. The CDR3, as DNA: TGTGCCAGCAGCTCACTAGCGGGGGGGAGCACAGATACGCAGTATTTT.

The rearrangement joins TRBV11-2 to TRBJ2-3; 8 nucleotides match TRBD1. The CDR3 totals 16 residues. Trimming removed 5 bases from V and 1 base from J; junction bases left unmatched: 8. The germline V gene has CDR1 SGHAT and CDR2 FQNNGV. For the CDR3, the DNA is TGTGCCAGCAGCCAATGGACAGGGACAGGCACAGATACGCAGTATTTT. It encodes CASSQWTGTGTDTQYF. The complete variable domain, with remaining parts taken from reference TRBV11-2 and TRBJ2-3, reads EAGVAQSPRYKIIEKRQSVAFWCNPISGHATLYWYQQILGQGPKLLIQFQNNGVVDDSQLPKDRFSAERLKGVDSTLKIQPAKLEDSAVYLCASSQWTGTGTDTQYFGPGTRLTVL.

The CDR3 nucleotides read TGTGCCAGCAGTTTCGACAGGGATGGAGAAAAACTGTTTTTT. Its translation: CASSFDRDGEKLFF. The V gene is TRBV27, the J gene TRBJ1-4; 7 bases align to TRBD1. Germline CDR1 MNHEY, CDR2 SMNVEV (reference sequence). The CDR3 consists of 14 residues. J was trimmed by 8 bases and V by 3 bases; bases with no gene match: 6. Using reference TRBV27 and TRBJ1-4 for the parts outside the CDR3, the full variable domain is EAQVTQNPRYLITVTGKKLTVTCSQNMNHEYMSWYRQDPGLGLRQIYYSMNVEVTDKGDVPEGYKVSRKEKRNFPLILESPSPNQTSLYFCASSFDRDGEKLFFGSGTQLSVL.

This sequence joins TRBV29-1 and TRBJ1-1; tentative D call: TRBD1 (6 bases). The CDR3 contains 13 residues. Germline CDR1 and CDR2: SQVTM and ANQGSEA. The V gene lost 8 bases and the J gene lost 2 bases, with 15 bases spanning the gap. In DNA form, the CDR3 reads TGCAGCAAGGGGGGATGCGTAAACACTGAAGCTTTCTTT. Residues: CSKGGCVNTEAFF.

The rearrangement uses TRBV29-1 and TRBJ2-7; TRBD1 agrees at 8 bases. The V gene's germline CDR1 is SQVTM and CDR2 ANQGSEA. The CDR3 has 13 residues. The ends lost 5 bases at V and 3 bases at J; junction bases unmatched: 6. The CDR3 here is CSVCRGHDYEQYF. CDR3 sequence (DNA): TGCAGCGTTTGCAGGGGGCACGACTACGAGCAGTACTTC.

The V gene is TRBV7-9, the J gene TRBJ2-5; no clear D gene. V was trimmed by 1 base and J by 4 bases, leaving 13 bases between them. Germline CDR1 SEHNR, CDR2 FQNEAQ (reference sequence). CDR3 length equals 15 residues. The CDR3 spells CASSLGGLLRETQYF. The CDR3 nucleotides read TGTGCCAGCAGCTTAGGAGGCCTGCTGCGAGAGACCCAGTACTTC.

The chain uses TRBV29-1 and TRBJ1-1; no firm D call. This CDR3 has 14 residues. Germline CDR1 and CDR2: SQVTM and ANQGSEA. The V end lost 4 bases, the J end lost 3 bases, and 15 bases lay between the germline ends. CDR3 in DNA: TGCAGCGTTGTCACCCTCCGGGCTGACACTGAAGCTTTCTTT. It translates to CSVVTLRADTEAFF. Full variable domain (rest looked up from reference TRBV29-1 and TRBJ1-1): SAVISQKPSRDICQRGTSLTIQCQVDSQVTMMFWYRQQPGQSLTLIATANQGSEATYESGFVIDKFPISRPNLTFSTLTVSNMSPEDSSIYLCSVVTLRADTEAFFGQGTRLTVV.

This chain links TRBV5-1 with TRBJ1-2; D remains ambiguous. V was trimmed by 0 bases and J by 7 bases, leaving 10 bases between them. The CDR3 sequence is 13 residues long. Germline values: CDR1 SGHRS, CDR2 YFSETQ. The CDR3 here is CASSLESKSGYTF. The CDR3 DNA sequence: TGCGCCAGCAGCTTGGAAAGTAAGAGTGGCTACACCTTC.

The chain's CDR3 is CSARKKSGPLFYNEQFF. The CDR3 DNA reads as TGCAGCGCTCGTAAAAAGAGCGGGCCGCTCTTCTACAATGAGCAGTTCTTC. This sequence joins TRBV29-1 and TRBJ2-1; weak D call: TRBD2 (6 bases). Germline V gives CDR1 SQVTM, CDR2 ANQGSEA. Trimming stripped 7 bases from V and 3 bases from J, with 25 bases between. The CDR3 runs 17 residues.

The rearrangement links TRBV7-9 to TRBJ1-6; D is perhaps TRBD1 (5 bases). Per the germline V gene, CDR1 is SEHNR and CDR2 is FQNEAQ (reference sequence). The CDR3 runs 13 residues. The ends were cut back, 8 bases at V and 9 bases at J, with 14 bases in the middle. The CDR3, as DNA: TGTGCCAGCGCCCGCGGGACCATTTCACCCCTCCACTTT. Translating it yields CASARGTISPLHF.

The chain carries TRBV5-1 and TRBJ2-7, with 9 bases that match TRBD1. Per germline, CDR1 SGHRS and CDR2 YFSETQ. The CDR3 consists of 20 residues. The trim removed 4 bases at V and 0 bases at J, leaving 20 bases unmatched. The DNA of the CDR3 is TGCGCCAGCAGCCGTACTACCGGGACAGGGCTTAACTTACTCTCCTACGAGCAGTACTTC. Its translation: CASSRTTGTGLNLLSYEQYF.